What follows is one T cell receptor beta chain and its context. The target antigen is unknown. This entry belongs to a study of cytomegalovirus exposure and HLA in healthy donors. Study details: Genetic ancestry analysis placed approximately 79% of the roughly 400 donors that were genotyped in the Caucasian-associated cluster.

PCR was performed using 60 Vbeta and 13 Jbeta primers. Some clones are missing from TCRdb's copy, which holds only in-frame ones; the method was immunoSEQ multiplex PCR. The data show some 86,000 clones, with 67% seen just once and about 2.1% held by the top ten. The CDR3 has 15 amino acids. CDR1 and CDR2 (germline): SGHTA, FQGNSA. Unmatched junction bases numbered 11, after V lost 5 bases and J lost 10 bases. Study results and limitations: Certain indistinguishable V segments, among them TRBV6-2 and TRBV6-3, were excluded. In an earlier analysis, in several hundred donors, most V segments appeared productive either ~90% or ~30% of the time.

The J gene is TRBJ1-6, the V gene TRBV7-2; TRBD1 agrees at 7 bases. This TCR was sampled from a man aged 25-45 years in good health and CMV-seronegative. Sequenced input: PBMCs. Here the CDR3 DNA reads TGTGCCAGCAGCCCAAACAGGGGAACAATATCACCCCTCCACTTT. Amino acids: CASSPNRGTISPLHF.